A selection of T cell receptor beta chains follows, all from one sample in a study of cytomegalovirus exposure and HLA in healthy donors. The repertoire was sequenced with immunoSEQ multiplex PCR; TCRdb's copy has only in-frame clones and lacks some. The sample lists fewer than 200,000 clones; 60% to 85% were seen once. The specimen was PBMCs. Receptor source: a woman aged 45-65 years in good health and CMV-seropositive. The CDR3 runs from the conserved cysteine through the conserved F or W. The D gene is left open where the match is weak. Part of the rows lack a size; the others show once, few, many or a class for expanded clones.

once | TRBJ2-1 | TRBV19 | TRBD2 | CASKVRTSGYNEQFF | TGTGCCAGTAAAGTGAGGACTAGCGGATACAATGAGCAGTTCTTC
. | TRBJ2-1 | TRBV7-8 | TRBD1 | CASSLVGTGGEWSYNEQFF | TGTGCCAGCAGCTTAGTTGGGACAGGGGGCGAGTGGTCCTACAATGAGCAGTTCTTC
few | TRBJ1-2 | TRBV27 | . | CASSRTANYGYTF | TGTGCCAGCAGTCGAACAGCAAACTATGGCTACACCTTC
few | TRBJ2-1 | TRBV7-3 | . | CASSFNRDNEQFF | TGTGCCAGCAGCTTTAACCGGGACAATGAGCAGTTCTTC
. | TRBJ1-2 | TRBV5-1 | TRBD1 | CASSLVPGGGGYTF | TGCGCCAGCAGCTTGGTTCCAGGGGGCGGTGGCTACACCTTC
. | TRBJ2-1 | TRBV5-6 | TRBD2 | CASSPGGGSRYNEQFF | TGTGCCAGCAGCCCCGGAGGCGGGAGCCGATACAATGAGCAGTTCTTC
. | TRBJ1-2 | TRBV5-1 | TRBD1 | CASSLGQGSSGYTF | TGCGCCAGCAGCTTGGGACAGGGATCGAGCGGCTACACCTTC
. | TRBJ1-2 | TRBV5-1 | . | CASSRRAGDEGYTF | TGCGCCAGTTCACGACGGGCGGGAGATGAAGGCTACACCTTC
few | TRBJ2-3 | TRBV6-1 | . | CASSEGGEDTQYF | TGTGCCAGCAGTGAAGGGGGGGAGGATACGCAGTATTTT
. | TRBJ2-5 | TRBV5-1 | . | CASSLARTAQETQYF | TGCGCCAGCAGCTTGGCCCGGACAGCCCAAGAGACCCAGTACTTC
. | TRBJ2-2 | TRBV5-1 | . | CASSFRQGNTGELFF | TGCGCCAGCAGCTTTAGGCAGGGTAACACCGGGGAGCTGTTTTTT
few | TRBJ2-5 | TRBV9 | TRBD2 | CASSARAGAYQETQYF | TGTGCCAGCAGCGCCAGAGCGGGGGCATACCAAGAGACCCAGTACTTC
. | TRBJ1-2 | TRBV19 | . | CASQQATLYGYTF | TGTGCCAGTCAACAGGCTACACTCTATGGCTACACCTTC
. | TRBJ1-6 | TRBV19 | TRBD1 | CASSAGTDNSPLHF | TGTGCCAGTAGCGCCGGGACAGACAATTCACCCCTCCACTTT
. | TRBJ2-5 | TRBV5-6 | TRBD2 | CASSFGGGTRQETQYF | TGTGCCAGCAGCTTCGGCGGGGGGACTAGACAAGAGACCCAGTACTTC
. | TRBJ1-4 | TRBV19 | . | CASRPERQAYEKLFF | TGTGCCAGTAGGCCGGAGCGACAGGCGTATGAAAAACTGTTTTTT
. | TRBJ2-5 | TRBV4-2 | TRBD2 | CASSPGLAGISSQETQYF | TGTGCCAGCAGCCCGGGACTAGCGGGGATATCTTCTCAAGAGACCCAGTACTTC
once | TRBJ2-7 | TRBV18 | . | CASSLRDNGAYEQYF | TGTGCCAGCTCATTAAGGGATAACGGGGCCTACGAGCAGTACTTC
once | TRBJ1-6 | TRBV9 | . | CASSVGVGGSSYNSPLHF | TGTGCCAGCAGCGTTGGGGTGGGGGGGAGCTCCTATAATTCACCCCTCCACTTT
. | TRBJ1-1 | TRBV7-2 | . | CASSLAGATQAFF | TGTGCCAGCAGCTTAGCGGGGGCCACCCAGGCTTTCTTT
. | TRBJ2-3 | TRBV5-1 | TRBD1 | CASSLALTGVDTQYF | TGCGCCAGCAGCTTGGCACTCACAGGGGTAGATACGCAGTATTTT
. | TRBJ1-6 | TRBV5-1 | . | CASSLDGEPLHF | TGCGCCAGCAGCTTGGACGGAGAACCCCTCCACTTT
. | TRBJ2-5 | TRBV29-1 | . | CSVNLQRQTQETQYF | TGCAGCGTGAATCTTCAAAGACAGACGCAAGAGACCCAGTACTTC
. | TRBJ1-4 | TRBV5-6 | . | CASSPAGAFGANEKLFF | TGTGCCAGCAGCCCGGCAGGGGCCTTCGGAGCTAATGAAAAACTGTTTTTT
. | TRBJ1-1 | TRBV30 | . | CAWGAGLNTEAFF | TGTGCCTGGGGGGCAGGACTGAACACTGAAGCTTTCTTT
few | TRBJ1-1 | TRBV7-9 | . | CASSFGGMNTEAFF | TGTGCCAGCAGCTTCGGAGGGATGAACACTGAAGCTTTCTTT
. | TRBJ2-7 | TRBV7-3 | TRBD1 | CASLRPGQGYYEQYF | TGTGCCAGTTTGCGGCCGGGACAGGGTTACTACGAGCAGTACTTC
. | TRBJ1-1 | TRBV5-6 | . | CASSFDRRDTEAFF | TGTGCCAGCAGCTTTGACAGGCGGGACACTGAAGCTTTCTTT
. | TRBJ1-2 | TRBV25-1 | . | CASSSESWGGSYGYTF | TGTGCCAGCTCTTCTGAATCATGGGGAGGGTCCTATGGCTACACCTTC
. | TRBJ1-4 | TRBV7-8 | TRBD1 | CASSSQAGLTGFNEKLFF | TGTGCCAGCAGCTCCCAGGCTGGGTTGACAGGGTTTAATGAAAAACTGTTTTTT
. | TRBJ2-1 | TRBV5-8 | TRBD2 | CASSLLTSGVYEQFF | TGTGCCAGCAGCTTGCTGACTAGCGGGGTGTATGAGCAGTTCTTC
. | TRBJ2-7 | TRBV5-1 | TRBD2 | CASSPVTSGVYEQYF | TGCGCCAGCAGCCCGGTGACTAGCGGGGTTTACGAGCAGTACTTC
. | TRBJ1-1 | TRBV7-9 | TRBD1 | CASTLTGMNTEAFF | TGTGCCAGCACCCTGACAGGGATGAACACTGAAGCTTTCTTT
. | TRBJ2-7 | TRBV11-2 | . | CASSFLAVRGEQYF | TGTGCCAGCTCTTTTTTAGCGGTTCGCGGCGAGCAGTACTTC